The 13 T cell receptor beta chains below come from one sample, sequenced in a study of immune heterogeneity within non-small cell lung tumors. Template material comprised bulk tumor genomic DNA at 500 to 650 ng per sample. Several spatially distant biopsies were obtained per primary tumor intraoperatively. Curative surgical treatment was performed in patients who had newly diagnosed, untreated non-small cell lung cancer. TCR beta CDR3 amplification used multiplex PCR with 32 V and 13 J primers. TCRdb reanalysed the multiplex PCR reads using MiXCR and keeps one entry per CDR3 protein. The sample has some 2,000 distinct CDR3 sequences, just under 35% seen once; the top ten hold about a quarter. The sequenced sample consisted of lung tumor tissue. Receptors were obtained from a man between 65 and 80 years old with non-small cell lung cancer.

The chain combines TRBV5-1 with TRBJ2-6, with a possible D match to TRBD2 (6 bases). Trimming took off 0 bases at V and 0 bases at J, with 10 bases between the two ends. CDR1 and CDR2 (germline): SGHRS, YFSETQ. This CDR3 is built from 17 residues. CDR3 in amino acids: CASSLGYGGSGANVLTF. DNA for the CDR3: TGCGCCAGCAGCTTGGGGTACGGGGGCTCTGGGGCCAACGTCCTGACTTTC. The whole variable domain, filled in from reference TRBV5-1 and TRBJ2-6, reads KAGVTQTPRYLIKTRGQQVTLSCSPISGHRSVSWYQQTPGQGLQFLFEYFSETQRNKGNFPGRFSGRQFSNSRSEMNVSTLELGDSALYLCASSLGYGGSGANVLTFGAGSRLTVL.

This clonotype is labeled as large. The chain links TRBV7-8 to TRBJ1-1, with D unresolved. This CDR3 is built from 14 residues. Trimming pared 5 bases from V and 6 bases from J, leaving 16 bases between. CDR1 and CDR2 (germline): SGHVS, FQNEAQ. The DNA of the CDR3 is TGTGCCAGCAGCCACCATGACATCAGCGCTGAAGCTTTCTTT. Residues: CASSHHDISAEAFF.

This clonotype is medium-sized (0.01 to 0.1%). The rearrangement links TRBV7-6 to TRBJ2-7; D call uncertain. The germline V gene has CDR1 SGHVS and CDR2 FNYEAQ. Deletions cut 1 base from V and 3 bases from J, with 13 bases between. The CDR3 is made up of 15 amino acids. This CDR3 reads CASSLGFRSGYEQYF. The CDR3 coding sequence is TGTGCCAGCAGCTTAGGCTTCAGGTCGGGCTACGAGCAGTACTTC.

Judged by abundance, this clonotype is medium-sized. The CDR3 DNA sequence: TGTGCCACCAGCAGATCCAGGGTTGGAGGTGAAGCTTTCTTT. Its translation is CATSRSRVGGEAFF. The V and J genes are TRBV15 and TRBJ1-1, with TRBD1 as a possible D gene (5 bases). The CDR3 extends over 14 amino acids. The germline gives CDR1 LNHNV, CDR2 YYDKDF (reference sequence). Trimming took 2 bases from V and 7 from J, leaving 14 bases between them.

This clonotype counts as medium-sized. The rearrangement uses TRBV11-2 and TRBJ2-7, with 11 bases matching TRBD2. The V and J ends lost 5 bases and 4 bases, in that order; junction bases with no gene match: 7. This CDR3 is 15 amino acids long. CDR1 and CDR2 from the germline V gene are SGHAT and FQNNGV. The chain's CDR3 is CASSLASGGLYEQYF. CDR3 DNA sequence: TGTGCCAGCAGCCTAGCTAGCGGGGGGCTTTACGAGCAGTACTTC.

Judged by abundance, this clonotype is large. The rearrangement uses TRBV7-3 and TRBJ2-2; 8 bases are shared with TRBD2. Losses at the gene ends were 4 bases for V and 3 bases for J; bases not matched to a gene: 10. The CDR3 contains 17 residues. Germline-derived CDR1 and CDR2 are SGHTA and FQGTGA. CDR3: CASSSVGRGAYTGELFF. The CDR3 DNA sequence: TGTGCCAGCAGCTCCGTAGGGCGGGGGGCTTACACCGGGGAGCTGTTTTTT.

Within the sample, this clonotype is medium-sized. Here the CDR3 reads CASSWNRVRGETQYF. For the CDR3, the DNA is TGCGCCAGCAGCTGGAACAGGGTTAGGGGGGAGACCCAGTACTTC. This chain connects TRBV5-1 to TRBJ2-5; TRBD1 is a possible D gene (6 bases). From germline, CDR1 is SGHRS and CDR2 YFSETQ. V dropped 3 bases and J dropped 5 bases, with 17 bases sitting between them. The CDR3 spans 15 residues. Supplemented by reference TRBV5-1 and TRBJ2-5, the full variable domain reads KAGVTQTPRYLIKTRGQQVTLSCSPISGHRSVSWYQQTPGQGLQFLFEYFSETQRNKGNFPGRFSGRQFSNSRSEMNVSTLELGDSALYLCASSWNRVRGETQYFGPGTRLLVL.

The V call is TRBV3-1, the J call TRBJ1-2, with D unresolved. Germline V gene data show CDR1 as LGHDT and CDR2 as YNNKEL (reference sequence). This CDR3 region has 12 residues. Trimming took off 4 bases at V and 3 bases at J, with 6 bases between the two ends. The CDR3: CASSRADYGYTF. For the CDR3, the DNA is TGTGCCAGCAGCCGTGCGGACTATGGCTACACCTTC. The variable domain in full, completed from reference TRBV3-1 and TRBJ1-2, reads DTAVSQTPKYLVTQMGNDKSIKCEQNLGHDTMYWYKQDSKKFLKIMFSYNNKELIINETVPNRFSPKSPDKAHLNLHINSLELGDSAVYFCASSRADYGYTFGSGTRLTVV.

This clonotype was seen a few times. The gene calls are TRBV18 and TRBJ2-2, with D perhaps TRBD1 (6 bases). Looked up from germline, CDR1 is KGHSH and CDR2 is LQKENI. The CDR3 has 14 residues. With 3 bases removed from V and 9 bases from J, the gap between germline ends came to 14 bases. The CDR3 loop reads CASSPGQTDRELFF. CDR3 in DNA: TGTGCCAGCTCACCGGGACAAACTGACCGGGAGCTGTTTTTT.

This clonotype turned up a few times. The J gene is TRBJ2-5, the V gene TRBV3-1, with D hard to call. V was trimmed by 5 bases and J by 7 bases, leaving 17 bases between them. The CDR3 contains 14 residues. Looked up from germline, CDR1 is LGHDT and CDR2 is YNNKEL (reference sequence). CDR3 region: CASSSRTWMGTQYF. CDR3 DNA: TGTGCCAGCAGCTCTCGGACCTGGATGGGGACCCAGTACTTC.

This clonotype occurred a few times. CDR3 in amino acids: CASRVRGRYGYTF. The CDR3 DNA sequence: TGTGCCAGCAGGGTCAGGGGCCGCTATGGCTACACCTTC. The chain employs TRBV6-1 and TRBJ1-2, with D perhaps TRBD1 (6 bases). V lost 6 bases and J lost 4, with 12 bases in between. The CDR3 consists of 13 residues. Per the germline V gene, CDR1 is MNHNS and CDR2 is SASEGT.

The rearrangement links TRBV30 to TRBJ2-3, with 8 bases that match TRBD1. This CDR3 comprises 15 residues. V shed 1 base and J 1 base; nucleotides not matched to a gene: 4. Germline V gene lookup returns CDR1 GTSNPN and CDR2 SVGIG (reference sequence). The CDR3 DNA follows: TGTGCCTGGAGTGCTGGGACAGGAGGCACAGATACGCAGTATTTT. Translated, it gives CAWSAGTGGTDTQYF. The whole variable domain, filled in from reference TRBV30 and TRBJ2-3, reads SQTIHQWPATLVQPVGSPLSLECTVEGTSNPNLYWYRQAAGRGLQLLFYSVGIGQISSEVPQNLSASRPQDRQFILSSKKLLLSDSGFYLCAWSAGTGGTDTQYFGPGTRLTVL.

V and J are TRBV5-6 and TRBJ1-2; the D gene is possibly TRBD1 (5 bases). The germline gives CDR1 SGHDT, CDR2 YYEEEE. Trimming removed 0 bases from V and 0 bases from J, with 6 bases in between. This CDR3 has 14 residues. The CDR3 coding sequence is TGTGCCAGCAGCTTGGGACAGTCTAACTATGGCTACACCTTC. Amino acid sequence: CASSLGQSNYGYTF.